The 28 T cell receptor beta chains below were found in one sample sequenced in a study of cytomegalovirus exposure and HLA in healthy donors listed by TCRdb under 2017. Receptor libraries were prepared by the immunoSEQ multiplex PCR assay. TCRdb carries this immuneACCESS record with in-frame sequences only. Its versions omit some clonotypes, under half of them owing to an unresolved V gene in the studies checked, with the rest unexplained. This sample holds approximately 150,000 clones; 90% to 95% were observed only once. About 0.65% of the sample belongs to the ten largest clones. The sample comprised PBMCs. The receptors come from a man younger than 35 in good health and CMV-seronegative.

The CDR3 DNA sequence: TGCAGCGTTGATAACGGTGGGGCCAACGTCCTGACTTTC. It yields the protein CSVDNGGANVLTF. The chain recombines TRBV29-1 with TRBJ2-6; D call uncertain. Germline assignment: CDR1 SQVTM and CDR2 ANQGSEA. This CDR3 has 13 amino acids. Trimming took off 3 bases at V and 3 bases at J, with 6 bases between the two ends.

The J gene is TRBJ1-1, the V gene TRBV6-6; 7 bases agree with TRBD1. Germline lookup yields CDR1 MNHNY and CDR2 SVGAGI (reference sequence). This CDR3 spans 15 amino acids. After removal of 2 bases from V and 0 bases from J, the junction contained 3 bases not matched to a gene. The CDR3 sequence: CASSYPGQMNTEAFF. For the CDR3, the DNA is TGTGCCAGCAGTTACCCGGGACAGATGAACACTGAAGCTTTCTTT.

This clone was observed a few times. The J gene is TRBJ2-3, the V gene TRBV15, with 8 bases matching TRBD1. V was clipped by 5 bases and J by 4 bases; unmatched bases: 2. Germline V gives CDR1 LNHNV, CDR2 YYDKDF (reference sequence). The CDR3 has 13 amino acids. The CDR3 DNA is TGTGCCACCAGCTTACAGGGGGCAGATACGCAGTATTTT. It translates to CATSLQGADTQYF. The full variable domain, with the rest looked up from reference TRBV15 and TRBJ2-3, is DAMVIQNPRYQVTQFGKPVTLSCSQTLNHNVMYWYQQKSSQAPKLLFHYYDKDFNNEADTPDNFQSRRPNTSFCFLDIRSPGLGDTAMYLCATSLQGADTQYFGPGTRLTVL.

The rearrangement uses TRBV7-3 and TRBJ2-3; unclear D gene. V was clipped by 7 bases and J by 3 bases, with 17 bases between them. Germline lookup yields CDR1 SGHTA and CDR2 FQGTGA. CDR3 length equals 15 residues. In nucleotides, the CDR3 is TGTGCCAGCAAGGAGAGTTCTATAGGAACAGATACGCAGTATTTT. It encodes CASKESSIGTDTQYF.

A single count supports this clone. The chain combines TRBV10-2 with TRBJ1-1, with D maybe TRBD1 (5 bases). V dropped 3 bases and J dropped 7 bases, with 9 bases sitting between them. This CDR3 region has 12 residues. Per the germline V gene, CDR1 is WSHSY and CDR2 is SAAADI. This CDR3 is CASSDWDFEAFF. Written as DNA, the CDR3 is TGCGCCAGCAGTGATTGGGACTTTGAAGCTTTCTTT.

V usage is TRBV19 and J usage is TRBJ1-1; no firm D call. The germline V gene has CDR1 LNHDA and CDR2 SQIVND (reference sequence). This CDR3 has 16 amino acids. Trimming cost V 6 bases and J 3 bases, with 20 bases left between them. The CDR3 loop is CASRAVWAASDTEAFF. The CDR3 DNA sequence: TGTGCCAGTAGAGCGGTCTGGGCGGCATCTGACACTGAAGCTTTCTTT. Full variable domain (missing parts from reference TRBV19 and TRBJ1-1): DGGITQSPKYLFRKEGQNVTLSCEQNLNHDAMYWYRQDPGQGLRLIYYSQIVNDFQKGDIAEGYSVSREKKESFPLTVTSAQKNPTAFYLCASRAVWAASDTEAFFGQGTRLTVV.

The V call is TRBV6-5, the J call TRBJ1-1, with D uncertain. The CDR3 is 15 residues long. Germline CDR1 and CDR2: MNHEY and SVGAGI. The V end lost 1 base, the J end lost 0 bases, and 9 bases lay between the germline ends. CDR3 residues: CASSYFGAMNTEAFF. In DNA, the CDR3 is TGTGCCAGCAGTTACTTTGGAGCTATGAACACTGAAGCTTTCTTT.

V is TRBV15 and J is TRBJ2-7; maybe TRBD2 (6 bases). The V gene's germline CDR1 is LNHNV and CDR2 YYDKDF (reference sequence). The ends were cut back, 0 bases at V and 3 bases at J, with 12 bases in the middle. The CDR3 is 15 amino acids. CDR3 sequence: CATSRERGTFYEQYF. In DNA, the CDR3 is TGTGCCACCAGCAGAGAGCGAGGGACTTTCTACGAGCAGTACTTC.

The V call is TRBV5-6, the J call TRBJ1-1, with D hard to call. Trimming stripped 0 bases from V and 0 bases from J, with 9 bases between. The CDR3 contains 15 residues. From germline, CDR1 is SGHDT and CDR2 YYEEEE. The CDR3 sequence is CASSLAPAMNTEAFF. CDR3 coding DNA: TGTGCCAGCAGCTTGGCTCCAGCGATGAACACTGAAGCTTTCTTT. Full variable domain (outside the CDR3, taken from reference TRBV5-6 and TRBJ1-1): DAGVTQSPTHLIKTRGQQVTLRCSPKSGHDTVSWYQQALGQGPQFIFQYYEEEERQRGNFPDRFSGHQFPNYSSELNVNALLLGDSALYLCASSLAPAMNTEAFFGQGTRLTVV.

CDR3 sequence reads: CASSLRGGDEQFF. The DNA for the CDR3 is TGTGCCAGCAGTTTAAGGGGTGGGGATGAGCAGTTCTTC. The V and J genes are TRBV27 and TRBJ2-1, with a possible D match to TRBD1 (5 bases). V was shortened by 2 bases and J by 8 bases, with 10 bases between the two germline ends. Germline V gene sequence: CDR1 MNHEY, CDR2 SMNVEV (reference sequence). CDR3 size: 13 residues.

The CDR3 here is CASSQGSATGEKLFF. The CDR3 DNA reads TGCGCCAGCAGCCAAGGGTCCGCAACTGGTGAAAAACTGTTTTTT. This chain joins TRBV4-3 and TRBJ1-4; D gene ambiguous. CDR3 size: 15 residues. Germline CDR1 reads LGHNA; CDR2 reads YSLEER. Trimming pared 1 base from V and 7 bases from J, leaving 13 bases between.

The V call is TRBV11-2, the J call TRBJ1-2, with D tentatively TRBD1 (6 bases). Trimming removed 5 bases from V and 4 bases from J, with 20 bases in between. CDR3 size: 16 residues. Germline assignment: CDR1 SGHAT and CDR2 FQNNGV. The DNA for the CDR3 is TGTGCCAGCAGCAGCAGTGGGGGGGGCAGGATCTATGGCTACACCTTC. This encodes CASSSSGGGRIYGYTF. The whole variable domain, remainder taken from reference TRBV11-2 and TRBJ1-2, is EAGVAQSPRYKIIEKRQSVAFWCNPISGHATLYWYQQILGQGPKLLIQFQNNGVVDDSQLPKDRFSAERLKGVDSTLKIQPAKLEDSAVYLCASSSSGGGRIYGYTFGSGTRLTVV.

This sequence joins TRBV6-1 and TRBJ2-5; TRBD2 agrees at 14 bases. Germline assignment: CDR1 MNHNS and CDR2 SASEGT. The CDR3 covers 17 residues. V shed 4 bases and J 5 bases; nucleotides not matched to a gene: 9. The CDR3 protein is CASSASGLAGVGETQYF. The CDR3 region has the DNA TGTGCCAGCAGTGCCTCGGGACTAGCGGGGGTAGGGGAGACCCAGTACTTC.

The chain has TRBV28 and TRBJ2-1, with 10 positions matching TRBD1. The ends lost 5 bases at V and 8 bases at J; junction bases unmatched: 15. The CDR3 has 17 residues. CDR1 and CDR2 (germline): MDHEN, SYDVKM. The CDR3 sequence is CASSPAPGQGRWDEQFF. CDR3 bases: TGTGCCAGCAGTCCCGCCCCGGGACAGGGGCGATGGGATGAGCAGTTCTTC.

V is TRBV11-2 and J is TRBJ2-7, with 9 positions matching TRBD1. This CDR3 comprises 14 residues. The V segment lost 4 bases and the J segment 3 bases; nucleotides outside the gene matches: 4. Germline V gene data show CDR1 as SGHAT and CDR2 as FQNNGV. This chain's CDR3 is CASSSGQGLYEQYV. In nucleotides, the CDR3 is TGTGCCAGCAGCTCCGGACAGGGGCTCTACGAGCAGTACGTC.

The rearrangement uses TRBV7-9 and TRBJ1-2; 7 positions agree with TRBD1. The CDR3 spans 13 residues. V was clipped by 5 bases and J by 4 bases; unmatched bases: 4. Per germline, CDR1 SEHNR and CDR2 FQNEAQ (reference sequence). Written as DNA, the CDR3 is TGTGCCAGCAGCGGGGACAGTGCCTATGGCTACACCTTC. This codes for CASSGDSAYGYTF.

A single count supports this clone. J is TRBJ2-1 and V is TRBV5-1, with 12 bases identical to TRBD2. V gave up 0 bases and J gave up 9 bases; unmatched junction bases: 19. The CDR3 has 20 amino acids. The V gene's germline CDR1 is SGHRS and CDR2 YFSETQ. The CDR3 sequence is CASSLVRQERLAGVFGEQFF. CDR3 in DNA: TGCGCCAGCAGCTTGGTTCGGCAGGAACGACTAGCGGGAGTATTTGGTGAGCAGTTCTTC.

This chain connects TRBV7-6 to TRBJ2-5, with 8 bases lining up with TRBD2. V dropped 1 base and J dropped 6; count of bases not matched to a gene: 10. There are 16 residues in the CDR3. Germline V gene data show CDR1 as SGHVS and CDR2 as FNYEAQ. CDR3 coding DNA: TGTGCCAGCAGCTTAGTCGGGGGGGCCGGAATGCAGACCCAGTACTTC. Protein: CASSLVGGAGMQTQYF.

V and J are TRBV6-5 and TRBJ1-2; tentatively, D is TRBD1 (6 bases). The CDR3 has 15 residues. V was clipped by 2 bases and J by 0 bases, with 10 bases between them. CDR1 is MNHEY and CDR2 is SVGAGI in the germline V gene. CDR3 loop: CASSYRDKPNYGYTF. CDR3 nucleotides: TGTGCCAGCAGTTACAGGGACAAGCCTAACTATGGCTACACCTTC.

The rearrangement uses TRBV5-4 and TRBJ2-7; tentative D call: TRBD2 (5 bases). The germline gives CDR1 SGHNT, CDR2 YYREEE (reference sequence). V lost 6 bases to trimming and J lost 2 bases, with 15 bases between them. The CDR3 length is 14 residues. For the CDR3, the DNA is TGTGCCAGCAACCCTAGCAGGTCCCCCTACGAGCAGTACTTC. It yields the protein CASNPSRSPYEQYF. The full variable domain, completed using reference TRBV5-4 and TRBJ2-7, is ETGVTQSPTHLIKTRGQQVTLRCSSQSGHNTVSWYQQALGQGPQFIFQYYREEENGRGNFPPRFSGLQFPNYSSELNVNALELDDSALYLCASNPSRSPYEQYFGPGTRLTVT.

The J gene is TRBJ2-2, the V gene TRBV5-1; 10 positions agree with TRBD2. CDR1 and CDR2 (germline): SGHRS, YFSETQ. The V and J ends lost 4 bases and 3 bases, in that order; junction bases with no gene match: 6. The CDR3 loop spans 16 amino acids. The CDR3 coding sequence is TGCGCCAGCAGCCAACTAGCGGGGACAGACACCGGGGAGCTGTTTTTT. Translating gives CASSQLAGTDTGELFF. Combining the CDR3 with reference TRBV5-1 and TRBJ2-2 gives the whole variable domain KAGVTQTPRYLIKTRGQQVTLSCSPISGHRSVSWYQQTPGQGLQFLFEYFSETQRNKGNFPGRFSGRQFSNSRSEMNVSTLELGDSALYLCASSQLAGTDTGELFFGEGSRLTVL.

The J gene is TRBJ2-7, the V gene TRBV25-1, with D maybe TRBD2 (5 bases). The V end lost 8 bases, the J end lost 3 bases, and 23 bases lay between the germline ends. CDR3 length: 16 amino acids. Germline V gene sequence: CDR1 MGHDK, CDR2 SYGVNS. CDR3 region: CASQERVNSSLYEQYV. In DNA, the CDR3 is TGTGCCAGCCAAGAGAGGGTAAACTCCTCTCTCTACGAGCAGTACGTC.

Notes on this clone: At the DNA level, this CDR3 is encoded by other sequences in the same sample as well. The chain links TRBV27 to TRBJ1-1; 7 bases are shared with TRBD1. This CDR3 has 13 residues. The germline V gene encodes CDR1 MNHEY and CDR2 SMNVEV (reference sequence). V was clipped by 2 bases and J by 4 bases; unmatched bases: 1. The CDR3 protein is CASSLPGGTEAFF. The CDR3 region has the DNA TGTGCCAGCAGTTTACCAGGGGGCACTGAAGCTTTCTTT.

The rearrangement uses TRBV2 and TRBJ1-2, with D maybe TRBD1 (6 bases). The CDR3 covers 12 residues. Deletions cut 8 bases from V and 4 bases from J, with 11 bases between. Germline values: CDR1 SNHLY, CDR2 FYNNEI. The CDR3 reads CASGGSAYGYTF. CDR3 coding DNA: TGTGCCAGCGGGGGCAGTGCCTATGGCTACACCTTC.

The chain is built from TRBV6-1 and TRBJ2-1; 12 bases fit TRBD1. V was clipped by 6 bases and J by 7 bases; unmatched bases: 4. This CDR3 region has 14 residues. In germline, CDR1 is MNHNS, CDR2 SASEGT. CDR3 loop: CASRGQGASNEQFF. In DNA form, the CDR3 reads TGTGCCAGCAGGGGACAGGGGGCTTCTAATGAGCAGTTCTTC.

This clone was counted between two and nine times. The chain recombines TRBV6-5 with TRBJ2-7, with TRBD1 matching 8 bases. J gave up 5 bases and V 5 bases, and 5 bases lay outside the gene matches. This CDR3 is built from 13 residues. Germline CDR1 is MNHEY and CDR2 is SVGAGI. The CDR3 loop reads CASSATGVHEQYV. The CDR3 nucleotides are TGTGCCAGCAGTGCGACAGGGGTCCACGAGCAGTACGTC.

This clone was counted a single time. This sequence joins TRBV6-5 and TRBJ1-4, with 10 bases identical to TRBD1. Trimming removed 10 bases from V and 3 bases from J; junction bases left unmatched: 8. Germline V gene data show CDR1 as MNHEY and CDR2 as SVGAGI. The CDR3 consists of 15 residues. The CDR3 sequence: CATRQGAWANEKLFF. The CDR3 DNA sequence: TGTGCCACCAGACAGGGGGCATGGGCTAATGAAAAACTGTTTTTT.

This clone was counted a single time. V and J are TRBV6-5 and TRBJ2-5; 9 bases match TRBD2. V trimming: 3 bases; J trimming: 4 bases; junction bases outside the gene matches: 6. CDR1 MNHEY and CDR2 SVGAGI come from the germline V gene. This CDR3 has 15 residues. The DNA of the CDR3 is TGTGCCAGCAGTTATGGCGGGGGGGCCGGAGAGACCCAGTACTTC. This encodes CASSYGGGAGETQYF.